A single sample is the source of the 19 T cell receptor beta chains below, sequenced in a study of sequential checkpoint blockade in melanoma. Documented treatment: randomized to nivolumab then ipilimumab (arm A) or the reverse (arm B). Repertoires were generated with immunoSEQ multiplex PCR, while TCRdb's copy carries only in-frame clones and drops some. The data show about 3,500 clones, roughly a sixth seen once. The sample consisted of tumor tissue (inferred from file names), taken from a patient given nivolumab and ipilimumab in sequence. The source of these receptors is a human donor with melanoma.

This clone was detected only a few times. The gene calls are TRBV9 and TRBJ2-1; 7 nucleotides match TRBD2. Germline V CDR1 and CDR2: SGDLS, YYNGEE. The CDR3 runs to 16 residues. V shed 4 bases and J 0 bases; nucleotides not matched to a gene: 7. CDR3 coding DNA: TGTGCCAGCAGCTCCTCAGCGGGACTCTCCTACAATGAGCAGTTCTTC. Its translation: CASSSSAGLSYNEQFF.

This sequence joins TRBV18 and TRBJ2-5; D is ambiguous. The CDR3 sequence is 13 residues long. CDR1 and CDR2 (germline): KGHSH, LQKENI. V lost 0 bases and J lost 2, with 4 bases in between. The CDR3 loop is CASSPPHQETQYF. Written as DNA, the CDR3 is TGTGCCAGCTCACCACCACATCAAGAGACCCAGTACTTC. The whole variable domain, filled in from reference TRBV18 and TRBJ2-5, reads NAGVMQNPRHLVRRRGQEARLRCSPMKGHSHVYWYRQLPEEGLKFMVYLQKENIIDESGMPKERFSAEFPKEGPSILRIQQVVRGDSAAYFCASSPPHQETQYFGPGTRLLVL.

The rearrangement joins TRBV6-8 to TRBJ1-1; 10 bases are shared with TRBD1. J lost 3 bases, V lost 7 bases, and 8 bases had no gene match. This CDR3 is built from 15 residues. Germline CDR1 reads MNHGY; CDR2 reads SAAAGT. The CDR3 DNA reads TGTGCCAGCACCCTCACCGGGACAGGGGACACTGAAGCTTTCTTT. Encoded protein: CASTLTGTGDTEAFF.

This clone was seen a single time. Written as DNA, the CDR3 is TGCGCCAGCAGCCAGCAGGGACAGGGCCAAGAGACCCAGTACTTC. Translated, it gives CASSQQGQGQETQYF. The rearrangement links TRBV10-2 to TRBJ2-5; 9 nucleotides match TRBD1. The CDR3 spans 15 residues. Trimming removed 6 bases from V and 1 base from J; junction bases left unmatched: 6. The germline V gene has CDR1 WSHSY and CDR2 SAAADI.

Many counts were recorded for this clone. The genes are TRBV11-3 and TRBJ1-6; TRBD1 is a possible D gene (5 bases). Germline CDR1 SGHNT, CDR2 YENEEA. The CDR3 is made up of 16 amino acids. V lost 2 bases and J lost 0, with 8 bases in between. The CDR3 spells CASSLQGSSYNSPLHF. The CDR3 coding sequence is TGTGCCAGCAGCTTACAGGGTAGCTCCTATAATTCACCCCTCCACTTT.

This clone appeared a few times. CDR3 in DNA: TGTGCCAGCAGCCCTCTGTCCTCAGGGGCGCATCGGGACACTGAAGCTTTCTTT. Its protein is CASSPLSSGAHRDTEAFF. The chain employs TRBV6-8 and TRBJ1-1, with D perhaps matching TRBD1 (6 bases). The V gene's germline CDR1 is MNHGY and CDR2 SAAAGT. V lost 6 bases and J lost 3, with 26 bases in between. The CDR3 spans 18 residues.

By sample share, this clone is medium-sized. DNA for the CDR3: TGTGCCAGCAGCTTTGAGGAGGCTGGGGCCAACGTCCTGACTTTC. Translated, it gives CASSFEEAGANVLTF. V is TRBV11-3 and J is TRBJ2-6; perhaps TRBD2 as D (5 bases). V lost 3 bases, J lost 2 bases, and 8 bases lay in between. Germline V gene data show CDR1 as SGHNT and CDR2 as YENEEA. The length of the CDR3 is 15 residues.

This clone was seen once. The chain is built from TRBV19 and TRBJ1-5; D unresolved. Germline-derived CDR1 and CDR2 are LNHDA and SQIVND (reference sequence). Trimming stripped 3 bases from V and 4 bases from J, with 10 bases between. The CDR3 has 14 residues. DNA of the CDR3: TGTGCCAGTAGTATCGATTCTCCAAATCAGCCCCAGCATTTT. It specifies CASSIDSPNQPQHF.

By its share, this clone is medium-sized. The rearrangement joins TRBV11-3 to TRBJ2-7, with TRBD2 as a possible D gene (7 bases). This CDR3 contains 16 residues. Per germline, CDR1 SGHNT and CDR2 YENEEA. V was shortened by 0 bases and J by 0 bases, with 12 bases between the two germline ends. CDR3 sequence reads: CASSLEAGASSYEQYF. For the CDR3, the DNA is TGTGCCAGCAGCTTAGAGGCGGGGGCGAGCTCCTACGAGCAGTACTTC.

This chain uses TRBV28 with TRBJ1-5; D call uncertain. The CDR3 has 14 residues. The germline CDR1 and CDR2 sequences are MDHEN and SYDVKM. Trimming left V 8 bases short and J 3 bases short, with 14 bases between. DNA for the CDR3: TGTGCCAGCCGTTCGGTTAGTTTCAATCAGCCCCAGCATTTT. Its translation: CASRSVSFNQPQHF.

Within the sample, this clone is medium-sized. This chain links TRBV11-3 with TRBJ2-1; D ambiguous. The CDR3 extends over 14 amino acids. V lost 6 bases and J lost 0, with 9 bases in between. Germline CDR1 and CDR2: SGHNT and YENEEA. The CDR3 spells CASRERSSYNEQFF. CDR3 bases: TGTGCCAGCAGGGAGAGAAGCTCCTACAATGAGCAGTTCTTC.

This clone appeared a few times. J is TRBJ2-1 and V is TRBV9; 11 bases agree with TRBD2. Germline V gene sequence: CDR1 SGDLS, CDR2 YYNGEE. This CDR3 spans 17 amino acids. After removal of 0 bases from V and 5 bases from J, the junction contained 7 bases not matched to a gene. The CDR3 spells CASSVGAGGLADNEQFF. The CDR3 DNA reads TGTGCCAGCAGCGTAGGGGCTGGGGGACTAGCGGACAATGAGCAGTTCTTC.

The rearrangement joins TRBV5-1 to TRBJ2-3; unclear D gene. The CDR3 is 14 amino acids. V was shortened by 2 bases and J by 0 bases, with 7 bases between the two germline ends. Germline V gives CDR1 SGHRS, CDR2 YFSETQ. The CDR3 protein is CASSFAQSTDTQYF. CDR3 DNA sequence: TGCGCCAGCAGCTTTGCTCAGAGCACAGATACGCAGTATTTT.

This rearrangement joins TRBV18 to TRBJ2-1, with 9 bases identical to TRBD2. The CDR3 consists of 16 residues. The trim removed 5 bases at V and 6 bases at J, leaving 11 bases unmatched. Germline V gene lookup returns CDR1 KGHSH and CDR2 LQKENI. In DNA, the CDR3 is TGTGCCAGCTCATCGGGGACTAGCTCCCCCCTCAATGAGCAGTTCTTC. Translated, it gives CASSSGTSSPLNEQFF.

This clone was seen many times. The chain recombines TRBV11-3 with TRBJ2-7, with TRBD2 as a possible D gene (7 bases). V was cut by 1 base and J by 4 bases, with 14 bases left in between. The CDR3 is 15 amino acids. The V gene's germline CDR1 is SGHNT and CDR2 YENEEA. The CDR3, as DNA: TGTGCCAGCAGCTTAGTGCGGGGGCGCGGTTACGAGCAGTACTTC. Translated: CASSLVRGRGYEQYF.

This clone was seen a few times. V is TRBV5-1 and J is TRBJ2-1, with 9 bases aligning to TRBD2. Trimming at V came to 0 bases and at J to 10 bases, leaving 14 bases not matched to a gene. The CDR3 sequence is 17 residues long. Germline assignment: CDR1 SGHRS and CDR2 YFSETQ. The CDR3 sequence is CASSLVSAGGAQQEQFF. The DNA of the CDR3 is TGCGCCAGCAGCTTGGTTTCTGCGGGGGGGGCGCAACAAGAGCAGTTCTTC.

This clone was detected many times. This chain connects TRBV11-3 to TRBJ2-1; unclear D gene. The V end was cut by 3 bases, the J end by 5 bases, with 17 bases between. The CDR3 sequence is 16 residues long. CDR1 is SGHNT and CDR2 is YENEEA in the germline V gene. CDR3 bases: TGTGCCAGCAGCTTTGTGACCCTGCGGTCCCACAATGAGCAGTTCTTC. Its translation is CASSFVTLRSHNEQFF.

The rearrangement uses TRBV18 and TRBJ2-7; 7 positions agree with TRBD1. CDR1 KGHSH and CDR2 LQKENI come from the germline V gene. The V and J ends lost 6 bases and 7 bases, in that order; junction bases with no gene match: 9. CDR3 size: 13 residues. This CDR3 reads CASSFPGTDEQYF. The CDR3, as DNA: TGTGCCAGCTCGTTCCCCGGGACAGATGAGCAGTACTTC.

This clone was observed a few times. The rearrangement uses TRBV11-3 and TRBJ2-7; 10 bases fit TRBD1. The CDR3 has 14 residues. Germline lookup yields CDR1 SGHNT and CDR2 YENEEA. With V trimmed by 4 bases and J by 7 bases, 7 bases remained unmatched. The CDR3 DNA reads TGTGCCAGCAGCTCCGGGACAGGGGTGGGGGAGCAGTACTTC. This gives the protein CASSSGTGVGEQYF.